This TCR beta chain was identified during a study of response to subunit inactivated influenza vaccine. The study's findings and limits: After each seasonal influenza vaccination, few new T cells are recruited, the authors suggested.

V dropped 5 bases and J dropped 2 bases, with 13 bases sitting between them. The CDR3 runs to 15 residues. Germline V gene lookup returns CDR1 MDHEN and CDR2 SYDVKM. This clonotype came up a few times. Its specificity is not known. TCRdb independently ran MiXCR on the RT-PCR reads; one entry per CDR3 protein. The sample holds about 540,000 distinct CDR3 sequences; approximately 14% are singletons and the top ten take more than 9.5%. The clonotype originates from a man between 45 and 60 years old who received an inactivated influenza vaccine. The sequencing here drew on PBMCs from blood, taken approximately 12 days after vaccination. The chain links TRBV28 to TRBJ2-1; D perhaps matches TRBD1 (6 bases). The CDR3 sequence: CASSPPGQPYNEQFF. CDR3 DNA: TGTGCCAGCAGTCCCCCCGGACAGCCCTACAATGAGCAGTTCTTC.